These 19 T cell receptor beta chains were all obtained from the same sample, sequenced in a study of blood T cell repertoires in COVID-19. Method: immunoSEQ multiplex PCR; TCRdb's copy keeps in-frame clones and lacks some. The sample lists roughly 290,000 clones; about 90% were seen once. Sequencing was carried out using peripheral blood. Source of these receptors: a woman between 25 and 40 years old who had recovered from COVID-19.

J is TRBJ1-1 and V is TRBV5-1; no definite D call. Trimming removed 0 bases from V and 2 bases from J, with 11 bases in between. This CDR3 is 15 amino acids long. CDR1 is SGHRS, CDR2 YFSETQ, per germline. The CDR3 protein is CASSLGGQRNTEAFF. CDR3 nucleotide sequence: TGCGCCAGCAGCTTGGGAGGGCAGCGCAACACTGAAGCTTTCTTT.

This clone was seen once. The chain carries TRBV4-1 and TRBJ2-5, with TRBD1 matching over 8 bases. V trimming: 0 bases; J trimming: 7 bases; junction bases outside the gene matches: 4. CDR1 MGHRA and CDR2 YSYEKL come from the germline V gene. This CDR3 has 14 residues. The CDR3 spells CASSQDRGLGTQYF. The CDR3 region has the DNA TGCGCCAGCAGCCAAGACAGGGGGCTTGGGACCCAGTACTTC.

The CDR3 region is CASSLAPYRGWQYF. CDR3 DNA sequence: TGTGCCAGCAGCTTGGCCCCTTACAGGGGATGGCAGTACTTC. The V call is TRBV5-6, the J call TRBJ2-7; 7 nucleotides match TRBD1. The germline V gene has CDR1 SGHDT and CDR2 YYEEEE. Trimming cost V 0 bases and J 9 bases; bases outside gene matches: 9. This CDR3 contains 14 residues.

The genes are TRBV7-2 and TRBJ2-3, with D possibly TRBD2 on 6 matching bases. CDR3 length equals 16 residues. Germline V lookup: CDR1 SGHTA, CDR2 FQGNSA. Trimming cost V 1 base and J 1 base, with 12 bases left between them. The CDR3 reads CASSLGIGEGTDTQYF. For the CDR3, the DNA is TGTGCCAGCAGCTTAGGGATCGGGGAGGGCACAGATACGCAGTATTTT.

J is TRBJ2-7 and V is TRBV6-5, with TRBD2 matching over 11 bases. J was trimmed by 0 bases and V by 6 bases; bases with no gene match: 4. The V gene's germline CDR1 is MNHEY and CDR2 SVGAGI. This CDR3 comprises 15 residues. CDR3 loop: CASSRTSGSSYEQYF. The CDR3 nucleotides are TGTGCCAGCAGCCGGACTAGCGGGTCCTCCTACGAGCAGTACTTC.

This chain links TRBV6-8 with TRBJ1-3; 7 bases are a match to TRBD1. The V gene's germline CDR1 is MNHGY and CDR2 SAAAGT. The CDR3 is made up of 15 amino acids. Losses at the gene ends were 5 bases for V and 4 bases for J; bases not matched to a gene: 8. CDR3 loop: CASSRKGATGNTIYF. DNA for the CDR3: TGTGCCAGCAGTCGTAAGGGGGCCACCGGAAACACCATATATTTT.

This chain joins TRBV7-9 and TRBJ1-5, with 12 bases fitting TRBD1. The CDR3 sequence is 17 residues long. From germline, CDR1 is SEHNR and CDR2 FQNEAQ (reference sequence). With V trimmed by 1 base and J by 7 bases, 8 bases remained unmatched. In DNA, the CDR3 is TGTGCCAGCAGCTTAGGGAGGGGACAGGGGGCCAGGCAGCCCCAGCATTTT. Its translation is CASSLGRGQGARQPQHF.

The chain has TRBV2 and TRBJ1-6, with D maybe TRBD1 (6 bases). The ends were cut back, 3 bases at V and 0 bases at J, with 12 bases in the middle. CDR1 is SNHLY and CDR2 is FYNNEI in the germline V gene. This CDR3 spans 17 amino acids. CDR3 in amino acids: CASSEGRGSSYNSPLHF. The CDR3 DNA is TGTGCCAGCAGTGAGGGCAGGGGTAGCTCCTATAATTCACCCCTCCACTTT.

The genes are TRBV27 and TRBJ1-5; 8 bases agree with TRBD1. After removal of 4 bases from V and 0 bases from J, the junction contained 5 bases not matched to a gene. CDR1 and CDR2 from the germline V gene are MNHEY and SMNVEV (reference sequence). The CDR3 is 16 residues long. The CDR3 spells CASSSGQGYSNQPQHF. The CDR3 bases are TGTGCCAGCAGTTCCGGACAGGGCTATAGCAATCAGCCCCAGCATTTT.

CDR3 nucleotides: TGTGCCACCAGCAGAGTTCCAGACAGGGCCTACGAGCAGTACTTC. Protein: CATSRVPDRAYEQYF. The V gene is TRBV15, the J gene TRBJ2-7, with TRBD1 matching over 7 bases. There are 15 residues in the CDR3. V dropped 1 base and J dropped 2; count of bases not matched to a gene: 5. Germline V gives CDR1 LNHNV, CDR2 YYDKDF (reference sequence).

V gene TRBV4-3 combines with J gene TRBJ2-1, with TRBD2 matching 16 bases. V lost 4 bases and J lost 1; bases outside the gene matches: 4. CDR3 length: 18 amino acids. CDR1 and CDR2 from the germline V gene are LGHNA and YSLEER. The CDR3 nucleotides read TGCGCCAGCAGCCCCGGGACTAGCGGGAGGGGATCCTACAATGAGCAGTTCTTC. Residues: CASSPGTSGRGSYNEQFF.

V and J are TRBV18 and TRBJ1-1; D unresolved. CDR1 is KGHSH, CDR2 LQKENI, per germline. Trimming left V 4 bases short and J 5 bases short, with 11 bases between. This CDR3 is 13 amino acids long. CDR3 protein: CASSQGGLTEAFF. The CDR3 DNA reads as TGTGCCAGCTCACAGGGCGGGTTGACTGAAGCTTTCTTT.

This clone was seen repeatedly, ten times or more. The V call is TRBV20-1, the J call TRBJ1-2; D is unresolved. The CDR3 is made up of 11 amino acids. CDR1 and CDR2 (germline): DFQATT, SNEGSKA (reference sequence). The CDR3, as DNA: TGCAGAGCGGACGGTTCTGGCGGCTACACCTTC. Its translation is CRADGSGGYTF.

The chain carries TRBV20-1 and TRBJ2-1; 8 bases fit TRBD2. The germline V gene encodes CDR1 DFQATT and CDR2 SNEGSKA (reference sequence). The CDR3 has 14 amino acids. V gave up 3 bases and J gave up 7 bases; unmatched junction bases: 8. This chain's CDR3 is CSASRVAGINEQFF. In DNA form, the CDR3 reads TGCAGTGCTAGTAGAGTAGCGGGAATAAATGAGCAGTTCTTC.

In its sample, this clone was seen once. The chain couples TRBV6-4 to TRBJ2-3, with D unresolved. Germline V gives CDR1 MRHNA, CDR2 SNTAGT. The CDR3 spans 13 residues. V shed 6 bases and J shed 5 bases, with 12 bases lying between them. The CDR3 sequence: CASSPTVIDTQYF. CDR3 coding DNA: TGTGCCAGCAGCCCAACTGTAATAGATACGCAGTATTTT.

The J gene is TRBJ1-2, the V gene TRBV7-9; the D gene is possibly TRBD1 (5 bases). The V gene lost 3 bases and the J gene lost 5 bases, with 10 bases spanning the gap. The CDR3 length is 13 residues. The germline V gene encodes CDR1 SEHNR and CDR2 FQNEAQ (reference sequence). The CDR3 loop is CASSFRGAYGYTF. The CDR3 DNA sequence: TGTGCCAGCAGCTTTAGGGGCGCGTATGGCTACACCTTC.

This clone was detected only once. This chain connects TRBV11-2 to TRBJ2-7, with 7 bases fitting TRBD2. CDR1 SGHAT and CDR2 FQNNGV come from the germline V gene. The CDR3 is made up of 15 amino acids. V was pared by 1 base and J by 5 bases, with 8 bases of the junction left unmatched. The CDR3 loop reads CASSLAGGIAHEQYF. The CDR3 DNA reads TGTGCCAGCAGCTTAGCGGGAGGAATCGCCCACGAGCAGTACTTC.

The chain joins TRBV11-2 to TRBJ2-1, with 7 nucleotides matching TRBD2. This CDR3 is 14 amino acids long. Losses at the gene ends were 10 bases for V and 6 bases for J; bases not matched to a gene: 12. Per germline, CDR1 SGHAT and CDR2 FQNNGV. CDR3: CATTRLAVINEQFF. CDR3 nucleotide sequence: TGTGCCACGACGAGGCTAGCGGTAATCAATGAGCAGTTCTTC.

Regarding this clone: The CDR3 ends on some other residue instead of the conserved phenylalanine or tryptophan, so this is likely a read error. The DNA is omitted, as the CDR3 cannot be located on it reliably, and the CDR3 follows TCRdb's listing. The rearrangement links TRBV11-2 to TRBJ2-7; the DNA was not compared with TRBD1, the D call given in the table. The germline V gene encodes CDR1 SGHAT and CDR2 FQNNGV. The CDR3 is 9 amino acids in total, end residues counted. CDR3 amino acids: CASSCIPGH.